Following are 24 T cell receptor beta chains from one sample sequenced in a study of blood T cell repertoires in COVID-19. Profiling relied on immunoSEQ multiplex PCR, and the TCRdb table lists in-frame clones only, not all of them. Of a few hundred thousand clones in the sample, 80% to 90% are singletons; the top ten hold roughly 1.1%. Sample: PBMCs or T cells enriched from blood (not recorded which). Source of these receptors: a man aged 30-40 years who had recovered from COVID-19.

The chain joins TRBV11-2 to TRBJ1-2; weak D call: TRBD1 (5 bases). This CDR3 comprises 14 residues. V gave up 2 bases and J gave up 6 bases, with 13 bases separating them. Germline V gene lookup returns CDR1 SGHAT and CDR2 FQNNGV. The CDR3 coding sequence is TGTGCCAGCAGCTTATTTGGGGGGAGTGATGGCTACACCTTC. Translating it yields CASSLFGGSDGYTF.

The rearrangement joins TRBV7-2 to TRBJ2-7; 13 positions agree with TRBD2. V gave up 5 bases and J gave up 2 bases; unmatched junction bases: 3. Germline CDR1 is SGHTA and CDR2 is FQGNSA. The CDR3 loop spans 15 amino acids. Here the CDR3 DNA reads TGTGCCAGCAGCCAACTAGCGGGAGGGCCCTACGAGCAGTACTTC. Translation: CASSQLAGGPYEQYF.

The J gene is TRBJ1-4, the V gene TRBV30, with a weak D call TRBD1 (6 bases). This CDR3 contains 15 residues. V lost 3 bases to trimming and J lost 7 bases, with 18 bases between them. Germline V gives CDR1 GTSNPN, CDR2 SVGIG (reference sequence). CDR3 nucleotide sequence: TGTGCCTGGAGCTCCCCCGACAGGTTACTTGAAAAACTGTTTTTT. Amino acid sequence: CAWSSPDRLLEKLFF.

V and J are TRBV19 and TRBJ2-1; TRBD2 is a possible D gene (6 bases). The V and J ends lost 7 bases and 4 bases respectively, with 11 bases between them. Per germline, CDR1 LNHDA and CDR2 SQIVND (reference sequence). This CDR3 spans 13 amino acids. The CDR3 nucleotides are TGTGCCAGTATTTCTGGGGGGTACAATGAGCAGTTCTTC. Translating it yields CASISGGYNEQFF.

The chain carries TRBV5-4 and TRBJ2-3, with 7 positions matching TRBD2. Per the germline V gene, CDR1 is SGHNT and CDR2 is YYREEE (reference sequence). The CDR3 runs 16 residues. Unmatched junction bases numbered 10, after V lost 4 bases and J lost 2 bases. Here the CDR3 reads CASSTGLGKITDTQYF. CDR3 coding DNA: TGTGCCAGCAGCACCGGACTAGGCAAAATCACAGATACGCAGTATTTT.

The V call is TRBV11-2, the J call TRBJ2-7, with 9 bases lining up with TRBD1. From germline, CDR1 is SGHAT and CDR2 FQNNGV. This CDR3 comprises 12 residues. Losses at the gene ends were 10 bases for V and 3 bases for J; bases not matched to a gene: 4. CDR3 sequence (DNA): TGTGCCACGGGACAGGGCCTCTACGAGCAGTACTTC. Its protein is CATGQGLYEQYF.

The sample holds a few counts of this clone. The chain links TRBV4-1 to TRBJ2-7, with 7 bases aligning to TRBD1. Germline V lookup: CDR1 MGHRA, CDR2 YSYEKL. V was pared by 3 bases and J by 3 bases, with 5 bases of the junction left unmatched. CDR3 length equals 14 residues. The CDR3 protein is CASSHPGTDYEQYF. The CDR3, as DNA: TGCGCCAGCAGCCACCCCGGGACAGACTACGAGCAGTACTTC.

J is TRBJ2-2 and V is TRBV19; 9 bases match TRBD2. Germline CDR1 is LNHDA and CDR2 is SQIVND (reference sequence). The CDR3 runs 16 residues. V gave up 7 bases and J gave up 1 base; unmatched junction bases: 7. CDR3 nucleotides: TGTGCCAGTACCGCATCTAGCGGGAAGAACACCGGGGAGCTGTTTTTT. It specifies CASTASSGKNTGELFF.

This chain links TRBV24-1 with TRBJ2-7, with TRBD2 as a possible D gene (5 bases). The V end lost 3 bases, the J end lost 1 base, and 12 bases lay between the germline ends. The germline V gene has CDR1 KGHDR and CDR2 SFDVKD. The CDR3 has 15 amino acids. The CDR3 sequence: CATSDAPGNSYEQYF. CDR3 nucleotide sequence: TGTGCCACCAGTGATGCCCCCGGGAATTCCTACGAGCAGTACTTC.

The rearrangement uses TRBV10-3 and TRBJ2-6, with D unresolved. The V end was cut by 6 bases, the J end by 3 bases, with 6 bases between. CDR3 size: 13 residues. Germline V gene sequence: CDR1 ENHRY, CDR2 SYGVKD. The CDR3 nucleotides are TGTGCCATCAGGTCCGTTGGGGCCAACGTCCTGACTTTC. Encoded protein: CAIRSVGANVLTF.

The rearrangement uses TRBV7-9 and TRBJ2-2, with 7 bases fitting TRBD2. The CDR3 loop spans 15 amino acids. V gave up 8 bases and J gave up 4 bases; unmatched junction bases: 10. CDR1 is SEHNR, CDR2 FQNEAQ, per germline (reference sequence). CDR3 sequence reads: CASPGFGRFTGELFF. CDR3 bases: TGTGCCAGCCCTGGTTTCGGGAGGTTCACCGGGGAGCTGTTTTTT.

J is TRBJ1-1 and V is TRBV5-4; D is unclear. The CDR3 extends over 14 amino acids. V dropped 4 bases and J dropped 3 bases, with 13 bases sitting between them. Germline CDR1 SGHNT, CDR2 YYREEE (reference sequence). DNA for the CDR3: TGTGCCAGCAGCAAACCGGGTCCCGACACTGAAGCTTTCTTT. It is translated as CASSKPGPDTEAFF.

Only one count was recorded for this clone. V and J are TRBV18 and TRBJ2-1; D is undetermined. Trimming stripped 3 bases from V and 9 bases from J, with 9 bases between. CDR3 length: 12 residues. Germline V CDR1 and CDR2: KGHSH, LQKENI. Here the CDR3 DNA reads TGTGCCAGCTCACCGTTCGACTTTGAGCAGTTCTTC. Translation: CASSPFDFEQFF.

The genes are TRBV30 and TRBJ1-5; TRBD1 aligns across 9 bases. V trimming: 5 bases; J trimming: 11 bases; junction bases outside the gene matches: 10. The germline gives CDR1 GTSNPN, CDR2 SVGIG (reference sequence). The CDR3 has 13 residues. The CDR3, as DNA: TGTGCCTGGTCGGACAGGGGCTCCGGGTCCCAGCATTTT. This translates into CAWSDRGSGSQHF.

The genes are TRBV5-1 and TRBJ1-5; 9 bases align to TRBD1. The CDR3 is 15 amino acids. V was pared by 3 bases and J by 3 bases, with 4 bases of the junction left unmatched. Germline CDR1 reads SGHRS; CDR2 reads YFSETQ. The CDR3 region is CASSWTGENNQPQHF. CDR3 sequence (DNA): TGCGCCAGCAGCTGGACAGGGGAGAACAATCAGCCCCAGCATTTT.

DNA of the CDR3: TGCGCCAGCAGCTTGTCAAGGGGCGACTATGGCTACACCTTC. Translated: CASSLSRGDYGYTF. V usage is TRBV5-1 and J usage is TRBJ1-2; tentative D call: TRBD1 (5 bases). CDR1 and CDR2 (germline): SGHRS, YFSETQ. The CDR3 is made up of 14 amino acids. V gave up 1 base and J gave up 3 bases, with 10 bases separating them.

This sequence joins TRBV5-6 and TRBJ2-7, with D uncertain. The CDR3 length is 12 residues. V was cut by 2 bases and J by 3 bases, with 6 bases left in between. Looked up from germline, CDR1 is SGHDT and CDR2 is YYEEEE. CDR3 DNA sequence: TGTGCCAGCAGCTTAATCGGCTACGAGCAGTACTTC. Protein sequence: CASSLIGYEQYF.

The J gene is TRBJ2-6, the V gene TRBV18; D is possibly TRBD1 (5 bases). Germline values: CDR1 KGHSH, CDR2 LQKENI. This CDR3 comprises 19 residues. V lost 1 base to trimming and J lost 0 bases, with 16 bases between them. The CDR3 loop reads CASSPLSPTAISGANVLTF. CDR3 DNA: TGTGCCAGCTCACCACTGAGCCCGACAGCAATCTCTGGGGCCAACGTCCTGACTTTC.

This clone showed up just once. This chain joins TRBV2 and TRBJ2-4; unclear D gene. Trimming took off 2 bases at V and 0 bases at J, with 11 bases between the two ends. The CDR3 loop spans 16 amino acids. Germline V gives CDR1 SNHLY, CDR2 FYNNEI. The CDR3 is CASSENLDQAKNIQYF. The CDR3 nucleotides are TGTGCCAGCAGTGAAAACCTAGACCAAGCCAAAAACATTCAGTACTTC.

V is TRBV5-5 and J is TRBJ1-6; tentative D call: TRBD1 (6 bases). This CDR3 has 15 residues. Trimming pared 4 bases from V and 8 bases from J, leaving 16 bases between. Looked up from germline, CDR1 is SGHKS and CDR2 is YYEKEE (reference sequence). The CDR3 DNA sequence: TGTGCCAGCAGCCGCGGACAGCCGCTCGATTCACCCCTCCACTTT. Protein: CASSRGQPLDSPLHF.

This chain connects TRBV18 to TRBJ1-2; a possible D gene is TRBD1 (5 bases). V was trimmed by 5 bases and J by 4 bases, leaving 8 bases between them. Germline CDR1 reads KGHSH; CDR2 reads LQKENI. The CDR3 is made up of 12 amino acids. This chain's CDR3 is CASSDDSYGYTF. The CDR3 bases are TGTGCCAGCTCAGACGACAGCTATGGCTACACCTTC.

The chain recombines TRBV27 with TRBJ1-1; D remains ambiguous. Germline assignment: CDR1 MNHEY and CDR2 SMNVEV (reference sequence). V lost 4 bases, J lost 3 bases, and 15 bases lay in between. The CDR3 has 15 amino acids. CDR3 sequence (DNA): TGTGCCAGCAGTTCCCTTGACGGGAGGGACACTGAAGCTTTCTTT. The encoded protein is CASSSLDGRDTEAFF.

CDR3 bases: TGTGCCAGCAGCGCCGTAGCGGGGGGGTGGACCGAGCAGTTCTTC. It yields the protein CASSAVAGGWTEQFF. The chain links TRBV9 to TRBJ2-1; TRBD2 aligns across 11 bases. With 3 bases clipped from V and 10 bases from J, the junction kept 9 bases outside the gene matches. Germline V gives CDR1 SGDLS, CDR2 YYNGEE. The CDR3 consists of 15 residues.

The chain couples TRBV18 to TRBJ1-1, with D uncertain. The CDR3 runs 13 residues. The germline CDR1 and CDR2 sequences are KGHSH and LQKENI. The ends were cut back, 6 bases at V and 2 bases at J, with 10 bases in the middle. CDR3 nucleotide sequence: TGTGCCAGCTCCCCTGAAGCAAACACTGAAGCTTTCTTT. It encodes CASSPEANTEAFF. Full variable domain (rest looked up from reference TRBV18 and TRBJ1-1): NAGVMQNPRHLVRRRGQEARLRCSPMKGHSHVYWYRQLPEEGLKFMVYLQKENIIDESGMPKERFSAEFPKEGPSILRIQQVVRGDSAAYFCASSPEANTEAFFGQGTRLTVV.